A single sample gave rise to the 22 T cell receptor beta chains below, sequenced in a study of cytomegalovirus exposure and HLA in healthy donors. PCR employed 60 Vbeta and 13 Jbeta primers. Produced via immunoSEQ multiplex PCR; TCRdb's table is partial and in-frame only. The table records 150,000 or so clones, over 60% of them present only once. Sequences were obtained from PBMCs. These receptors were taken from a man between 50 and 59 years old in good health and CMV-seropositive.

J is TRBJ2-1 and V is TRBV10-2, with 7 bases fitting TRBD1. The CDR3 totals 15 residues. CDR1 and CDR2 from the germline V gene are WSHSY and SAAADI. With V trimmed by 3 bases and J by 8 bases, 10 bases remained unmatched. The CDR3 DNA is TGCGCCAGCAGTGATAGTCGCAGGGGGATGGATGAGCAGTTCTTC. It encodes CASSDSRRGMDEQFF.

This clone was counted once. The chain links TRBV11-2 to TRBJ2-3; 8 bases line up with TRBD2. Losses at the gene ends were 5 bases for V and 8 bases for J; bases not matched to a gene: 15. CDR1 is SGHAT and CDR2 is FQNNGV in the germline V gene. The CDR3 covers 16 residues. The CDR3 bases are TGTGCCAGCAGCCTCCCCGGGACTAGGGTTCTCGGTACGCAGTATTTT. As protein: CASSLPGTRVLGTQYF.

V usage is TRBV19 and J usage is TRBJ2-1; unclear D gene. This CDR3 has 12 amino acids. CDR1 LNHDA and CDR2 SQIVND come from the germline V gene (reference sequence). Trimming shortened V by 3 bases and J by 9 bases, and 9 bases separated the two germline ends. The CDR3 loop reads CASSMRLREQFF. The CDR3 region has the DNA TGTGCCAGTAGTATGCGCCTCCGTGAGCAGTTCTTC.

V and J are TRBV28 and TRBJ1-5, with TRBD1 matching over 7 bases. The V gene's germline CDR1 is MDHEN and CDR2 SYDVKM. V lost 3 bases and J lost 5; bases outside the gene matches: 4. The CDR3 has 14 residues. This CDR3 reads CASSFTRGHQPQHF. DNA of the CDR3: TGTGCCAGCAGTTTTACGAGGGGGCATCAGCCCCAGCATTTT.

CDR3 in DNA: TGTGCCATCAGTGTTCTCGACAGGGTAGAAGCTTTCTTT. Protein sequence: CAISVLDRVEAFF. This chain uses TRBV10-3 with TRBJ1-1, with 7 nucleotides matching TRBD1. The CDR3 contains 13 residues. J gave up 8 bases and V 4 bases, and 7 bases lay outside the gene matches. Germline CDR1 reads ENHRY; CDR2 reads SYGVKD.

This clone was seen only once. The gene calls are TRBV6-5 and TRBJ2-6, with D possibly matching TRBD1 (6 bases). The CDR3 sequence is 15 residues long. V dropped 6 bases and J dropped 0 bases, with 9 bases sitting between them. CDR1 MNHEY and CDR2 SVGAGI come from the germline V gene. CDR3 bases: TGTGCCAGCAGGGGGGCTAGCTCTGGGGCCAACGTCCTGACTTTC. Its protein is CASRGASSGANVLTF.

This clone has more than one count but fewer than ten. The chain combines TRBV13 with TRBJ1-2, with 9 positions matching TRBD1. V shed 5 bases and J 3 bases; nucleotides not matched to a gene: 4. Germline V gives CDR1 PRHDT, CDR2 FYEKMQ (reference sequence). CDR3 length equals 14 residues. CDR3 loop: CASSRGQGYYGYTF. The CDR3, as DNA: TGTGCCAGCAGCCGGGGACAGGGATACTATGGCTACACCTTC.

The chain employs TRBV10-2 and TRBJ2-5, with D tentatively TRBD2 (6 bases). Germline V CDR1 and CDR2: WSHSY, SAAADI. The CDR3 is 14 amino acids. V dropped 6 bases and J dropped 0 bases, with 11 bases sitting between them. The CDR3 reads CASSNRGYQETQYF. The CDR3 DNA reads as TGCGCCAGCAGCAACCGGGGGTACCAAGAGACCCAGTACTTC.

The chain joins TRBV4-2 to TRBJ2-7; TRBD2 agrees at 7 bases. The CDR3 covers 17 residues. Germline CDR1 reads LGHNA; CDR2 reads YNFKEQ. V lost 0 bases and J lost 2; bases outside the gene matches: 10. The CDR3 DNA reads TGTGCCAGCAGCCAAGAACTCACCACTAGCGTTCCCTACGAGCAGTACTTC. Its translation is CASSQELTTSVPYEQYF.

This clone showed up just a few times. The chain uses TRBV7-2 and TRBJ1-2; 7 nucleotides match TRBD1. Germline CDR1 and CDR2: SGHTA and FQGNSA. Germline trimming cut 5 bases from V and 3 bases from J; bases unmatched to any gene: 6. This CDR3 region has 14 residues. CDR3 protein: CASSAYRGDYGYTF. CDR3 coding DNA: TGTGCCAGCAGCGCGTACAGGGGCGACTATGGCTACACCTTC.

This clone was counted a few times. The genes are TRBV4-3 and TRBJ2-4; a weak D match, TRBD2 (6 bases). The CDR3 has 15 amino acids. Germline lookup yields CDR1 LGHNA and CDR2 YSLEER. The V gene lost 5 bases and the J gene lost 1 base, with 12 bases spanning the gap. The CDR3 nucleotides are TGCGCCAGCAGCGGCGGGGTACCTGCCAAAAACATTCAGTACTTC. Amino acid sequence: CASSGGVPAKNIQYF.

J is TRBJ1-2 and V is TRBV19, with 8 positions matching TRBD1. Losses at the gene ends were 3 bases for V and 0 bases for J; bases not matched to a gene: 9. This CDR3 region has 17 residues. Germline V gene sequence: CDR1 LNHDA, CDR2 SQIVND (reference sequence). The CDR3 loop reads CASSMGQDYPANYGYTF. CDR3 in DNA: TGTGCCAGTAGTATGGGACAGGACTACCCAGCTAACTATGGCTACACCTTC. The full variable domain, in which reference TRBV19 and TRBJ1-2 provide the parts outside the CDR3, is DGGITQSPKYLFRKEGQNVTLSCEQNLNHDAMYWYRQDPGQGLRLIYYSQIVNDFQKGDIAEGYSVSREKKESFPLTVTSAQKNPTAFYLCASSMGQDYPANYGYTFGSGTRLTVV.

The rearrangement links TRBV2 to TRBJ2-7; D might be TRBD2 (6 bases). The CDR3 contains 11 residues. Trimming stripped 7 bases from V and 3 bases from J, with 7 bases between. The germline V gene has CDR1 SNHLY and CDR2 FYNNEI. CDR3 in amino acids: CASTRDYEQYV. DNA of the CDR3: TGTGCCAGCACGCGGGACTACGAGCAGTACGTC.

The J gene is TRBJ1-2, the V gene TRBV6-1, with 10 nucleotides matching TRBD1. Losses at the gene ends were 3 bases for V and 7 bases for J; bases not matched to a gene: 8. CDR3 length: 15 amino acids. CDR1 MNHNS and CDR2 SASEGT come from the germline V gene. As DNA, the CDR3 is TGTGCCAGCAGTGAGCTGGGACAGGGGAATGTTGGCTACACCTTC. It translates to CASSELGQGNVGYTF.

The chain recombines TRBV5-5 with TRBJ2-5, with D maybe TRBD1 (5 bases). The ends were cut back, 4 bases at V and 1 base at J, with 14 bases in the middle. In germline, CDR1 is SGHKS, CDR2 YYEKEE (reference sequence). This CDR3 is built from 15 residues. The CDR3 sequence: CASSHRQPFQETQYF. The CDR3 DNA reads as TGTGCCAGCAGCCATCGACAGCCTTTCCAAGAGACCCAGTACTTC.

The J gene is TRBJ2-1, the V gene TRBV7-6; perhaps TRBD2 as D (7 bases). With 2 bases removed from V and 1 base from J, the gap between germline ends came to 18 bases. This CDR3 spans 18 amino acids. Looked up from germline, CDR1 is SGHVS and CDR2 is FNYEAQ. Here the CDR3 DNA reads TGTGCCAGCAGCTTACGAGCGGGACACACAACGTCCTACAATGAGCAGTTCTTC. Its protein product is CASSLRAGHTTSYNEQFF.

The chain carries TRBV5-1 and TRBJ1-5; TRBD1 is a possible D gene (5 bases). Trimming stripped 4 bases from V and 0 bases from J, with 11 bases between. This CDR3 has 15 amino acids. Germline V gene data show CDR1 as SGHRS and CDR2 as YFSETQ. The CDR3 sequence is CASSPDTTSNQPQHF. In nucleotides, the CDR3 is TGCGCCAGCAGCCCGGACACGACTAGCAATCAGCCCCAGCATTTT.

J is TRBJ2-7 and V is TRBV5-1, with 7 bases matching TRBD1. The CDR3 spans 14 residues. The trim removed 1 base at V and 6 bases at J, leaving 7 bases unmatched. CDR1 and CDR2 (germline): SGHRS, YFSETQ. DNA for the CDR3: TGCGCCAGCAGCTTGTTTCCCAGGGGGAGCGAGCAGTACGTC. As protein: CASSLFPRGSEQYV.

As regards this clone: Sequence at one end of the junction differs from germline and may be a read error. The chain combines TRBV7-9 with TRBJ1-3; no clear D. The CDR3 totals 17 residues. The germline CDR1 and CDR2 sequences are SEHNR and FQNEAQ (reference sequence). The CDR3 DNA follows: TGTTCCAGCAGCTTAGTGTCAGTAACTAGCTCTGGAAACACCATATATTTT. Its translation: CSSSLVSVTSSGNTIYF.

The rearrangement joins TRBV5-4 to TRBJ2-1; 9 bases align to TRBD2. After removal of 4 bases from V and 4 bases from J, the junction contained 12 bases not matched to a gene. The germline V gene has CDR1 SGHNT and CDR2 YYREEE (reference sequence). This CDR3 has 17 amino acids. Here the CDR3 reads CASSGTFGGGAYNEQFF. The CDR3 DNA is TGTGCCAGCAGCGGGACCTTCGGCGGGGGGGCGTACAATGAGCAGTTCTTC.

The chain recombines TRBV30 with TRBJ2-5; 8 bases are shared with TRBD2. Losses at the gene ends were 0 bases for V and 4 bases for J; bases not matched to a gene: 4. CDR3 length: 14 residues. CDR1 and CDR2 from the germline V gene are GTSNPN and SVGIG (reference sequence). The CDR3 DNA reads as TGTGCCTGGAGTGTGGGCCTAGCGGGAGAGACCCAGTACTTC. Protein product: CAWSVGLAGETQYF. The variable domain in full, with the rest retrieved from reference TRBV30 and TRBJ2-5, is SQTIHQWPATLVQPVGSPLSLECTVEGTSNPNLYWYRQAAGRGLQLLFYSVGIGQISSEVPQNLSASRPQDRQFILSSKKLLLSDSGFYLCAWSVGLAGETQYFGPGTRLLVL.

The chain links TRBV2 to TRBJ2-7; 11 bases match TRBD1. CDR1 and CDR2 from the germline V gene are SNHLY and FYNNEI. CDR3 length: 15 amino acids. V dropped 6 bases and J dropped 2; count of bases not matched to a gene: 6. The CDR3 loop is CASSLRDRGAYEQYV. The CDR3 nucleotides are TGTGCCAGCAGCCTCCGGGACAGGGGGGCCTACGAGCAGTACGTC.